The T cell receptor beta chain under discussion was sequenced for a study of cytomegalovirus exposure and HLA in healthy donors. As for the study in general: From about 180 million T cells, an earlier analysis saw 110 million or so unique TCR beta sequences.

Details on this clone: Its target is unknown.

The study's findings and limits: 15,000 to 20,000 TCR beta sequences were associated with HLA alleles at 0.05 false discovery rate in a later analysis. Later analysis found that TCR beta chains associated with HLA were more clonally expanded than other, equally common chains.

Vbeta (60) and Jbeta (13) primers were used in the PCR. Profiled with immunoSEQ multiplex PCR; TCRdb holds only in-frame clones, not every one. The sample shows 150,000 to 200,000 clones, approximately 75% of them seen only once. The sequence came from a woman under 30 in good health and CMV-seronegative. The sample taken for sequencing was PBMCs.

In DNA form, the CDR3 reads TGTGCCAGCAGCTTCCGTAGCAATCAGCCCCAGCATTTT. Residues: CASSFRSNQPQHF. The chain combines TRBV11-2 with TRBJ1-5; D is ambiguous. CDR1 is SGHAT, CDR2 FQNNGV, per germline. V dropped 3 bases and J dropped 0 bases, with 3 bases sitting between them. The CDR3 consists of 13 residues.